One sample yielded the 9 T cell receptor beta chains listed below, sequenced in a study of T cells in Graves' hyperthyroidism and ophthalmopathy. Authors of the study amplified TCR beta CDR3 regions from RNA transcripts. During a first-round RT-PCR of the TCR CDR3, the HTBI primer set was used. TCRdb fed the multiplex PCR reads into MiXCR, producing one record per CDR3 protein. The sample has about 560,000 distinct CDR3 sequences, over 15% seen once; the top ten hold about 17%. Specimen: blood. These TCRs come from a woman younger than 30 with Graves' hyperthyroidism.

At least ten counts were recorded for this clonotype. Here the CDR3 reads CASLRGVNTEAFF. CDR3 coding DNA: TGTGCCAGCCTCCGTGGAGTGAACACTGAAGCTTTCTTT. The J gene is TRBJ1-1, the V gene TRBV5-5; no reliable D call. Trimming removed 7 bases at V and 0 bases at J, with 10 bases between. Germline V gene lookup returns CDR1 SGHKS and CDR2 YYEKEE (reference sequence). The CDR3 consists of 13 residues. Together with reference TRBV5-5 and TRBJ1-1, the CDR3 gives the full variable domain: DAGVTQSPTHLIKTRGQQVTLRCSPISGHKSVSWYQQVLGQGPQFIFQYYEKEERGRGNFPDRFSARQFPNYSSELNVNALLLGDSALYLCASLRGVNTEAFFGQGTRLTVV.

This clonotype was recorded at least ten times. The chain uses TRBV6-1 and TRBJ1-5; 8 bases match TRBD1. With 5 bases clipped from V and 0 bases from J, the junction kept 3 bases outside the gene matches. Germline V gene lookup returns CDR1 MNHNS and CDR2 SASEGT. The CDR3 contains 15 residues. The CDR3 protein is CASSYRGDSNQPQHF. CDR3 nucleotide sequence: TGTGCCAGCAGTTACAGGGGGGATAGCAATCAGCCCCAGCATTTT.

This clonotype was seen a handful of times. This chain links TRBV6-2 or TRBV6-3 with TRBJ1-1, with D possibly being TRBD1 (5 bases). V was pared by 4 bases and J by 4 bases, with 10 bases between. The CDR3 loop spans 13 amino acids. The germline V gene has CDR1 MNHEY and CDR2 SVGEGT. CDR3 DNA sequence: TGTGCCAGCAGTTTCGTGGGGGTCACTGAAGCTTTCTTT. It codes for CASSFVGVTEAFF.

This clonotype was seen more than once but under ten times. The CDR3 sequence: CASSLVPPLHF. Written as DNA, the CDR3 is TGTGCCAGCAGTTTAGTCCCACCCCTCCACTTT. The chain links TRBV27 to TRBJ1-6; D ambiguous. The CDR3 loop spans 11 amino acids. Germline assignment: CDR1 MNHEY and CDR2 SMNVEV (reference sequence). The V gene lost 2 bases and the J gene lost 11 bases, with 4 bases spanning the gap.

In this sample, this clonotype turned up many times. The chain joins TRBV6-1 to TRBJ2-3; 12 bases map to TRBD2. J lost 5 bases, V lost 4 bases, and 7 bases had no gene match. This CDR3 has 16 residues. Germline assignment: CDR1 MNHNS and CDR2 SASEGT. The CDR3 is CASSASSGGAGDTQYF. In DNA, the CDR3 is TGTGCCAGCAGTGCCTCTAGCGGGGGGGCCGGAGATACGCAGTATTTT.

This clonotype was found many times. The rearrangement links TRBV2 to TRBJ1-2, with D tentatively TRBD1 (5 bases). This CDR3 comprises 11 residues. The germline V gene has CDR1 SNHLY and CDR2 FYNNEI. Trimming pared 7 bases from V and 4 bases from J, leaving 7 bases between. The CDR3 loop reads CASIGGYGYTF. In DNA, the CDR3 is TGTGCCAGCATCGGGGGCTATGGCTACACCTTC.

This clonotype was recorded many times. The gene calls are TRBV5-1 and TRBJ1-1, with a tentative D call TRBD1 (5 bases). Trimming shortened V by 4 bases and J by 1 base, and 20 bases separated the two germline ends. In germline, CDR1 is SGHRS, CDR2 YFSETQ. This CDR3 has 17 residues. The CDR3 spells CASSRVGGSRENTEAFF. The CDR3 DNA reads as TGCGCCAGCAGCCGAGTGGGGGGGTCCAGGGAGAACACTGAAGCTTTCTTT.

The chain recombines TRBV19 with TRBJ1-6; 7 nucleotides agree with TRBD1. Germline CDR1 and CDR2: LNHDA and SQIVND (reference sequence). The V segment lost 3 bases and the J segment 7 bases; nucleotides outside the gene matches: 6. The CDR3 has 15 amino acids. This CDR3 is CASSILGTDNSPLHF. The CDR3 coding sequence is TGTGCCAGTAGTATTCTCGGGACAGACAATTCACCCCTCCACTTT.

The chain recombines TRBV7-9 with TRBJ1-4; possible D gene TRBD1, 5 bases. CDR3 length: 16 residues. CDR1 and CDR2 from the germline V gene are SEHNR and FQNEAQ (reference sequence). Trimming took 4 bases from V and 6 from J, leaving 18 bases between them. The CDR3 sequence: CASSSMSGRGDEKLFF. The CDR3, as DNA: TGTGCCAGCAGCTCTATGAGTGGGAGGGGAGATGAAAAACTGTTTTTT. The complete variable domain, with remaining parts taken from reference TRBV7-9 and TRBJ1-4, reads DTGVSQNPRHKITKRGQNVTFRCDPISEHNRLYWYRQTLGQGPEFLTYFQNEAQLEKSRLLSDRFSAERPKGSFSTLEIQRTEQGDSAMYLCASSSMSGRGDEKLFFGSGTQLSVL.